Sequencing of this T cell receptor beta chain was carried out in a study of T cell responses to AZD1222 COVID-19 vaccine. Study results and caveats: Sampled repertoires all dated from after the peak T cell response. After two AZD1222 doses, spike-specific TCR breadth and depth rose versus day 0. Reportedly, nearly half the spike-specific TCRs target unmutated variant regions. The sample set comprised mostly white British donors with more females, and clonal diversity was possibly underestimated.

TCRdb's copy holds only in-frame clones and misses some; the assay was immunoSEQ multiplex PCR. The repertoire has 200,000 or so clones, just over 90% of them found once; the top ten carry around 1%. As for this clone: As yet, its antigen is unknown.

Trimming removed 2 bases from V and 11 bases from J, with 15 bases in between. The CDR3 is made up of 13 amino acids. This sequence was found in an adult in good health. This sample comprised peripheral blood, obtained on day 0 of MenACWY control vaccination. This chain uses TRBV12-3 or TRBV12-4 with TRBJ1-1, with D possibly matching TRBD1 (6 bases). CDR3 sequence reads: CASSLSYREGAFF. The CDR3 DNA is TGTGCCAGCAGTTTATCATACAGGGAGGGGGCTTTCTTT.